The rows below give T cell receptor beta chains drawn from one sample of a study of blood T cell repertoires in COVID-19. TCRdb's copy holds only in-frame clones and misses some; the assay was immunoSEQ multiplex PCR. The table lists some 220,000 clones, more than 65% of them singletons, with over 2.5% in the top ten. The specimen was peripheral blood. All receptors come from a woman aged 25 to 39 who had recovered from COVID-19. Both conserved end residues are part of each CDR3. Not every row has a clone size; where given, it reads once, few, many or a size class.

>TRBV5-1|-|TRBJ2-7
CASSLAPGQGIYEQYF
>TRBV28|-|TRBJ1-2
CASSLFPGSIYGYTF
>TRBV5-4|-|TRBJ1-5
CASSFTGTPNQPQHF
>TRBV10-2|-|TRBJ2-5
CASSGASVRRVETQYF
>TRBV5-6|-|TRBJ1-1
CASSLTGGTEAFF
>TRBV27|-|TRBJ2-3
CASSLLGGGSDTQYF
>TRBV19|-|TRBJ2-5
CASSMGLTETQYF
>TRBV6-5|once|TRBJ2-1
CASSSRGSKDNEQFF
>TRBV4-1|-|TRBJ2-7
CASSARLAGEGEQYF
>TRBV18|-|TRBJ1-1
CASSPKIDRAGTEAFF
>TRBV5-1|-|TRBJ2-2
CASSVKSGTTNTGELFF
>TRBV3-1/TRBV3-2|-|TRBJ1-1
CASSHTTGGTEAFF
>TRBV12-5|-|TRBJ2-1
CASGTNRVWRFYEQFF
>TRBV2|-|TRBJ2-2
CASSGLTRNTGELFF
>TRBV5-1|few|TRBJ2-1
CASSLDLGQGRNEQFF
>TRBV3-1/TRBV3-2|once|TRBJ1-4
CASSQMYGSEKLFF
>TRBV9|-|TRBJ2-1
CASSVEGSGTDNEQFF
>TRBV2|-|TRBJ1-2
CASRSRGAELGGYTF
>TRBV3-1/TRBV3-2|-|TRBJ2-1
CASSPPLRNEQFF
>TRBV24-1|-|TRBJ2-1
CATSDFFPYEQFF
>TRBV28|-|TRBJ2-1
CASSSPPSWTPAVSSYNEQFF
>TRBV28|-|TRBJ2-4
CASSAHPGRENIQYF
>TRBV19|-|TRBJ1-5
CASNAGRDQPQHF
>TRBV6-4|-|TRBJ2-2
CARRTGTTLTGELFF
>TRBV4-1|-|TRBJ1-5
CASSQGLARDKSNQPQHF
>TRBV30|once|TRBJ2-7
CAWSGGDDEQYF
>TRBV10-3|-|TRBJ2-1
CAISESDSDPYNEQFF
>TRBV12-1|-|TRBJ2-7
CASSFTTSRFYEQYF
>TRBV6-5|-|TRBJ2-7
CASTLRTATYEQYF
>TRBV27|-|TRBJ2-1
CASSLNSFSSYNEQFF
>TRBV9|many|TRBJ1-2
CASSGPGTGRVPYGYTF
>TRBV28|-|TRBJ1-5
CAGSDYSNQPQHF
>TRBV19|-|TRBJ1-5
CASRVTGGTQPQHF
>TRBV9|few|TRBJ2-1
CASSAESGGYNEQFF
>TRBV5-1|-|TRBJ2-1
CASSLGAQALNEQFF
>TRBV7-9|-|TRBJ2-1
CASNPRLDYNEQFF
>TRBV7-9|-|TRBJ2-7
CASSDFRDSYEQYF
>TRBV12-5|-|TRBJ1-5
CASGSRNRGINQPQHF
>TRBV6-5|-|TRBJ2-1
CASSIRSRESQFF
>TRBV30|-|TRBJ2-7
CAWSFGRGGNEQYF
>TRBV3-1/TRBV3-2|-|TRBJ2-2
CASSQVPSGTPGELFF
>TRBV9|once|TRBJ2-1
CASSPLAGVSYEQFF
>TRBV7-3|-|TRBJ2-7
CASRRAEGEPSYEQYF
>TRBV4-1|-|TRBJ1-5
CASSLTPGKTGNQPQHF
>TRBV28|-|TRBJ2-1
CASRLSGSTSYNEQFF
>TRBV28|-|TRBJ2-7
CASSTPGTGDEQYF
>TRBV29-1|-|TRBJ2-3
CSVNTGLAGDTQYF
>TRBV18|-|TRBJ2-2
CASSPRPSVTGELFF
>TRBV13|-|TRBJ2-3
CASSLQGLAQTDTQYF
>TRBV29-1|few|TRBJ1-1
CSVAGGWGMNTEAFF
>TRBV9|-|TRBJ1-3
CASSVKSGGFGNTIYF
>TRBV5-1|-|TRBJ2-7
CASSLGLVGYEQYF
>TRBV28|-|TRBJ1-5
CASSRGGQISPQHF
>TRBV5-4|-|TRBJ1-1
CASSFSRAVNTEAFF
>TRBV2|-|TRBJ1-2
CASFERNYGYTF
>TRBV2|once|TRBJ1-5
CASSGSNSNQPQHF